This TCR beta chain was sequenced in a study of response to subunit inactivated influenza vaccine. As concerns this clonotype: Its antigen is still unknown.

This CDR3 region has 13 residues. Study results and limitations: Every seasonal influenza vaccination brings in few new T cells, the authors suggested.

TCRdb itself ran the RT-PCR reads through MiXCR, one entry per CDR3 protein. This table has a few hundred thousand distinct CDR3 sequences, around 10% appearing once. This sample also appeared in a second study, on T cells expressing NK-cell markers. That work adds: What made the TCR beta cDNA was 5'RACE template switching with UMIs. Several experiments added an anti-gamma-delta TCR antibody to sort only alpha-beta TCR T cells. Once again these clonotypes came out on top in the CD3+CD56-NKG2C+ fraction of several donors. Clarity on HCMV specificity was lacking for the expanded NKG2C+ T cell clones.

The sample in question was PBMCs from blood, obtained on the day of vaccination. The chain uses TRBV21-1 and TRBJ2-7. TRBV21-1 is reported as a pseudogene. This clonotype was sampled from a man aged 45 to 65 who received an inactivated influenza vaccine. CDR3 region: CASSMTVTYEQYF. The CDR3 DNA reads TGTGCCAGCAGCATGACGGTTACCTACGAGCAGTACTTC.